This T cell receptor (beta chain) was sequenced during a study of blood T cell repertoires in COVID-19. Study-wide background: Samples came from the United States, Italy and Spain, spanning acute and convalescent COVID-19. PBMCs, B-cell-depleted T cells, or T cells were the source of the cDNA or gDNA that made up the material.

Original processing notes: Amplification of reference gene primers provided the estimated nucleated cell counts. Clones were sequenced by immunoSEQ multiplex PCR, and TCRdb holds only the in-frame ones, with some missing. The V and J calls and clone size were taken over from that table, and D and trimming were inferred from the DNA. The data contain about 160,000 clones, over 70% of them seen just once; the ten biggest clones take up less than 3.5%. This CDR3 comprises 13 residues. The V end was cut by 0 bases, the J end by 3 bases, with 6 bases between. Looked up from germline, CDR1 is WNHNN and CDR2 is SYGVQD (reference sequence).

This chain uses TRBV10-1 with TRBJ2-7; unclear D gene. The specimen was peripheral blood. The origin of this receptor is a woman in her sixties with acute or convalescent COVID-19. The CDR3 DNA is TGCGCCAGCAGTGAGTCGATCAGCTACGAGCAGTACTTC. This sequence encodes CASSESISYEQYF.